This record concerns one T cell receptor beta chain sequence. The sample originates from a study of monozygotic twins with inflammatory bowel disease. Using the 5' RACE reads, TCRdb records one entry per CDR3 protein without DNA. The sample table sets out about 380,000 distinct CDR3 sequences. CDR3 length equals 13 residues. Germline CDR1 and CDR2: SNHLY and FYNNEI. This chain connects TRBV2 to TRBJ1-1; there is no DNA to check the TCRdb D call of TRBD1. The clonotype was recovered from a human donor with ulcerative colitis or Crohn's disease, or a healthy co-twin of an affected twin (not recorded which). Sequenced sample: blood. This CDR3 reads CASEEQGSTEAFF.